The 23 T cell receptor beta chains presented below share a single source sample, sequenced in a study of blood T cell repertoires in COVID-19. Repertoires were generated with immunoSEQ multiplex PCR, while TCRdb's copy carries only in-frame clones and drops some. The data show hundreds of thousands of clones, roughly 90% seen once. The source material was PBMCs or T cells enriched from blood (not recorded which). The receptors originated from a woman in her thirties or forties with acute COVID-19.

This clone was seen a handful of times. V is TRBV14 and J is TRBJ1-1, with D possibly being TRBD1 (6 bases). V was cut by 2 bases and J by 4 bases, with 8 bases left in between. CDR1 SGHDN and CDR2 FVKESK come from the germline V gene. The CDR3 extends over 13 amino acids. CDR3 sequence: CASSQQGRTEAFF. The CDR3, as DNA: TGTGCCAGCAGCCAACAGGGGCGCACTGAAGCTTTCTTT.

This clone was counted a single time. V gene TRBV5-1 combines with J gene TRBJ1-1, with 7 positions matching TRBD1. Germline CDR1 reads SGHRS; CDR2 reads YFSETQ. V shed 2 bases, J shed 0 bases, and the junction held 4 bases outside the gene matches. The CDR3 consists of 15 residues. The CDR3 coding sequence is TGCGCCAGCAGCTTAGCTGGGACAGTGAACACTGAAGCTTTCTTT. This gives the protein CASSLAGTVNTEAFF.

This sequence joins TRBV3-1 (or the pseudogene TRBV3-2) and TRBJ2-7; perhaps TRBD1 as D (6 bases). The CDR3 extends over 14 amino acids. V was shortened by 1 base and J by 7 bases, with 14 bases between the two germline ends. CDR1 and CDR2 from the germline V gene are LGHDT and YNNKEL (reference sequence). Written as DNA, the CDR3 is TGTGCCAGCAGCCAAGGTACAGGGACAAGAGAGCAGTACTTC. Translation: CASSQGTGTREQYF.

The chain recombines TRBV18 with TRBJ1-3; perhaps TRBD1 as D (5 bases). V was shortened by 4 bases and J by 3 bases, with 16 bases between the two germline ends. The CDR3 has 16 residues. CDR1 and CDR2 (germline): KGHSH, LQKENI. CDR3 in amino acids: CASSLNRDWGGNTIYF. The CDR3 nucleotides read TGTGCCAGCTCACTCAACCGGGACTGGGGTGGAAACACCATATATTTT.

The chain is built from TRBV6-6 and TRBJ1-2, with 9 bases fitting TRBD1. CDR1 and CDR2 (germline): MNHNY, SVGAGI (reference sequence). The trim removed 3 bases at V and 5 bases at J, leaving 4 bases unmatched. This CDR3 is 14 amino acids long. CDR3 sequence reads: CASSYRDREYGYTF. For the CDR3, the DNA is TGTGCCAGCAGTTATAGGGACAGGGAGTATGGCTACACCTTC.

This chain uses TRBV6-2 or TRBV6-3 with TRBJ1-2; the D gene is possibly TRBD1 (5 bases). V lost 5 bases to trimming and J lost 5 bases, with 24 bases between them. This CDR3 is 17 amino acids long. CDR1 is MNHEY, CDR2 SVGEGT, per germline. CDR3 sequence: CASSTHWAGIGTYGYTF. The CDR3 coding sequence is TGTGCCAGCAGTACCCATTGGGCAGGGATCGGGACTTATGGCTACACCTTC.

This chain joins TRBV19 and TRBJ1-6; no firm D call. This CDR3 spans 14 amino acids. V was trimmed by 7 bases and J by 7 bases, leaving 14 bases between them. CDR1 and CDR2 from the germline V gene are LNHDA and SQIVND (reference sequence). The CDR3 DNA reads TGTGCCAGTACTAAGGTCGGCGGGAATTCACCCCTCCACTTT. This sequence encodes CASTKVGGNSPLHF.

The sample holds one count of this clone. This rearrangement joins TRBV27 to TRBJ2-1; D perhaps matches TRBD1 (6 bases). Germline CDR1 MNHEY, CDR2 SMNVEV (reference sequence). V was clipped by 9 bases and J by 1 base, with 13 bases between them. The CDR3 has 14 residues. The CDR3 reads CARSQGLSYNEQFF. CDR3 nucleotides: TGTGCCAGATCACAGGGTCTATCCTACAATGAGCAGTTCTTC.

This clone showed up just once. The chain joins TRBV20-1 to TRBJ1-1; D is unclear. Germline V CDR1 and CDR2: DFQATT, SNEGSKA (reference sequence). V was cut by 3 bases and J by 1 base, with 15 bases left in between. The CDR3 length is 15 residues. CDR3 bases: TGCAGTGCTAGTCCCATTGTAGGGAGGAACACTGAAGCTTTCTTT. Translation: CSASPIVGRNTEAFF.

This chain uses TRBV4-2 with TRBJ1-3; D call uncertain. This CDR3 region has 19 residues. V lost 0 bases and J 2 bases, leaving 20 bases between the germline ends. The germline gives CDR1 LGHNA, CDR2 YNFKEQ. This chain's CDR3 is CASSQDSPIILLTGNTIYF. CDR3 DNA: TGTGCCAGCAGCCAAGATTCCCCCATTATCCTACTAACTGGAAACACCATATATTTT.

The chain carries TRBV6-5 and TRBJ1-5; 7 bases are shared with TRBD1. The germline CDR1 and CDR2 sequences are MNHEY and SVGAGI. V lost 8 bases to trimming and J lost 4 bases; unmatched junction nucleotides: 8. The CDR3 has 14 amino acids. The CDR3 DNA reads TGTGCCAGCTGTTGGGACAGCAATAATCAGCCCCAGCATTTT. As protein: CASCWDSNNQPQHF.

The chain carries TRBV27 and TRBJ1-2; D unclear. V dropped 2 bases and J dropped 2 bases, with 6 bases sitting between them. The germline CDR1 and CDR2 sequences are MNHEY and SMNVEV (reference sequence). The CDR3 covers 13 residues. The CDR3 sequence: CASSLVGNYGYTF. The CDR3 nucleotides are TGTGCCAGCAGTTTAGTCGGGAACTATGGCTACACCTTC.

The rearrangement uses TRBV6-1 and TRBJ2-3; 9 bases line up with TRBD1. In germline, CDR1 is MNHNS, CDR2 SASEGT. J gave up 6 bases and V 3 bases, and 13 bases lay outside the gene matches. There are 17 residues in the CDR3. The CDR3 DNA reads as TGTGCCAGCAGTGATGCCCCGCCGGGACAGGGTTTGGATACGCAGTATTTT. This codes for CASSDAPPGQGLDTQYF.

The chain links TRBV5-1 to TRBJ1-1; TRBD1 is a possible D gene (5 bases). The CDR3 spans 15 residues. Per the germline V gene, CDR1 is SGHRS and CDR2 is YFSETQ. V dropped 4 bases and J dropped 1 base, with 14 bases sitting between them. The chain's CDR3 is CASSPSGGWNTEAFF. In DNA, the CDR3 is TGCGCCAGCAGCCCGAGCGGGGGGTGGAACACTGAAGCTTTCTTT.

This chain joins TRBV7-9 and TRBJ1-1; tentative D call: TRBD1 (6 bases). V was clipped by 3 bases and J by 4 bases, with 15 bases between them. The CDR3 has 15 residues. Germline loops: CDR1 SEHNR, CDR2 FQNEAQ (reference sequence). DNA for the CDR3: TGTGCCAGCAGCTTTTCCACAGGGAGCGGCACTGAAGCTTTCTTT. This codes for CASSFSTGSGTEAFF.

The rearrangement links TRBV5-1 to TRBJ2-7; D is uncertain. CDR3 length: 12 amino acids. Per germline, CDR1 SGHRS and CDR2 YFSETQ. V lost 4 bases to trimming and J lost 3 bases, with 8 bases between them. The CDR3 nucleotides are TGCGCCAGCAGCAACTCAAACTACGAGCAGTACTTC. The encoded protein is CASSNSNYEQYF.

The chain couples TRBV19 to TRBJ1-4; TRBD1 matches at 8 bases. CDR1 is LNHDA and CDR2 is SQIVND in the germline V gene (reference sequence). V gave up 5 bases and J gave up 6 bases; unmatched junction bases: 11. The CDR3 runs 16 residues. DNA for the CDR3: TGTGCCAGTAGTCGCCCCCGGACAGGGTGGGATGAAAAACTGTTTTTT. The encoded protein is CASSRPRTGWDEKLFF.

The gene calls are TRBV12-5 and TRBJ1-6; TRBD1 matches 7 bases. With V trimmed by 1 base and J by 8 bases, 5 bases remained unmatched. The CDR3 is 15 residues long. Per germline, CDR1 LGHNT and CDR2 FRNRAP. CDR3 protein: CASGLGQGRYSPLHF. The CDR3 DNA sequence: TGTGCTAGTGGTTTGGGACAGGGTCGATATTCACCCCTCCACTTT.

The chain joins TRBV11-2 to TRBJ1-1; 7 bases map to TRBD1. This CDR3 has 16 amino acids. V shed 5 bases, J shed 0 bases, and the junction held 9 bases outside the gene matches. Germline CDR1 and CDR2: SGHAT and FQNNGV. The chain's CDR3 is CASSAATGTMNTEAFF. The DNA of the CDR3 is TGTGCCAGCAGCGCCGCGACAGGGACCATGAACACTGAAGCTTTCTTT.

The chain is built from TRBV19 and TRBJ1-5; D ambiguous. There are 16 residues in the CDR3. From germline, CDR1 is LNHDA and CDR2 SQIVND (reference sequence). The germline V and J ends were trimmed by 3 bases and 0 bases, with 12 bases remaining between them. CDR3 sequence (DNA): TGTGCCAGTAGTATTCGCCGCGACAATAGCAATCAGCCCCAGCATTTT. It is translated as CASSIRRDNSNQPQHF.

This CDR3 reads CASSPGGGPYNEQFF. CDR3 coding DNA: TGTGCCAGCTCACCGGGCGGGGGTCCCTACAATGAGCAGTTCTTC. This rearrangement joins TRBV18 to TRBJ2-1, with 7 bases that match TRBD2. The length of the CDR3 is 15 residues. Germline V CDR1 and CDR2: KGHSH, LQKENI. The trim removed 3 bases at V and 2 bases at J, leaving 4 bases unmatched.

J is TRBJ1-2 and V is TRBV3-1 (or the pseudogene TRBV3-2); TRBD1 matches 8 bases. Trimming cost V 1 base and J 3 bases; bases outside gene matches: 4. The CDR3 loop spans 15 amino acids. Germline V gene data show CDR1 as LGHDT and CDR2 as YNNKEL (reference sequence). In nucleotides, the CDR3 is TGTGCCAGCAGCCAAGTCCACAGGGGGGACTATGGCTACACCTTC. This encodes CASSQVHRGDYGYTF.

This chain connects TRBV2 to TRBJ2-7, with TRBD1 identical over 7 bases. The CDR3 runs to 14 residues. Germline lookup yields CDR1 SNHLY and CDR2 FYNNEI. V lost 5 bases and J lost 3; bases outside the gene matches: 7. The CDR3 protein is CASSRQGSFYEQYF. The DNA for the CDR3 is TGTGCCAGCAGTCGACAGGGCAGCTTCTACGAGCAGTACTTC. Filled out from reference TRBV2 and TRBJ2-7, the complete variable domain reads EPEVTQTPSHQVTQMGQEVILRCVPISNHLYFYWYRQILGQKVEFLVSFYNNEISEKSEIFDDQFSVERPDGSNFTLKIRSTKLEDSAMYFCASSRQGSFYEQYFGPGTRLTVT.